This TCR beta chain originates from a study of graft-versus-host responses after intestinal transplantation (dated by TCRdb to about 2021). Study-wide context: Multivisceral, liver-intestinal, or isolated intestinal transplants were received by the recipients. All recipients received anti-thymocyte globulin induction followed by maintenance tacrolimus and steroids for roughly 3 years. Graft-versus-host and host-versus-graft alloreactive T cell clones were tracked in the graft, circulation and bone marrow after intestinal transplantation using bulk TCR-beta CDR3 sequencing. To identify alloreactive clones, pre-transplant mixed lymphocyte reaction products were sequenced and then compared with unstimulated pre-transplant donor and recipient T cells. The cohort enrolled approximately 24 intestinal transplant recipients including one retransplant, and a few patients lacking pretransplant specimens were excluded. Donor T cell macrochimerism was defined as a peak of at least 4% donor T cells among recipient peripheral blood mononuclear cells. Instead of going to the commercial service, samples from a few later patients were sequenced in-house on an Illumina MiSeq and processed with MiXCR.

What the work shows at the level of the full study, not this receptor alone: The conclusions were limited by the relatively low number and heterogeneity of the intestinal transplant patients. GvH clones were detected in recipient bone marrow, and some of these GvH clones were observed earlier in ileal mucosa or blood, consistent with an intestinal mucosal origin. Early after transplant, peak levels of circulating GvH clones were found to be associated with declines in HvG clones. In patients with donor T cell macrochimerism, the allografts had high GvH to HvG T cell clonal ratios.

On this clone: Its antigen remains unidentified. Per-base quality was not reported, and no clone a single base away is much larger than it.

At the junction V is shortened by 6 bases and J by 5 bases; bases outside the gene matches: 9. From cysteine to phenylalanine, the CDR3 is 14 amino acids long. The read is trimmed to its CDR3 DNA, 42 bases read in frame from base 1. Sequences SGHRS (CDR1) and YFSETQ (CDR2) are obtained from the germline V gene. Blood samples were collected up to 4 times in the first month after transplant and then at least monthly when available. The library was prepared using the immunoSEQ multiplex PCR assay. For most patients, high-throughput TCR-beta CDR3 sequencing of genomic DNA was performed by Adaptive Biotechnologies. From the authors' description of their analysis: Adaptive's ImmunoSEQ software supplied the TCR sequencing data for 18 patients, while MiXCR and VDJtools were used to process three other patients. CDR3 nucleotide sequences shared between donor and recipient were removed because their origin could not be assigned. At least 2-fold expansion over unstimulated cells and a minimum CFSE-low frequency of 0.002% (template counts) or 0.001% (read counts) were required for clones to be classified as alloreactive. A clone was considered mappable if detected in the sequenced pre-transplant spleen, lymph node, or MLR CFSE-low populations of the donor or recipient. The cumulative frequency of alloreactive clones was calculated as a percentage of all sequences, weighted by copy number. TCRdb limited this immuneACCESS table to in-frame rearrangements with V and J called. A share of clones is missing; checked studies link under half to unresolved V genes, and the rest is unexplained. The DNA gave D and trimming, while V, J and clone size come from that table. The sample table lists approximately 8,200 clones, 97% of them with a count of one. 0.2% to 0.3% of the sample belongs to the ten largest clones.

Source: PBMCs, taken 23 days after intestinal transplant. The sequence was obtained from a human patient who received an intestinal transplant, so some T cells may come from the graft donor. The V and J genes are TRBV5-1 and TRBJ2-3; a stretch of 7 junction bases matches TRBD2. The bases read TGCGCCAGCATTATAGAGGGAGGGCGAGATACGCAGTATTTT. Its protein reads: CASIIEGGRDTQYF.